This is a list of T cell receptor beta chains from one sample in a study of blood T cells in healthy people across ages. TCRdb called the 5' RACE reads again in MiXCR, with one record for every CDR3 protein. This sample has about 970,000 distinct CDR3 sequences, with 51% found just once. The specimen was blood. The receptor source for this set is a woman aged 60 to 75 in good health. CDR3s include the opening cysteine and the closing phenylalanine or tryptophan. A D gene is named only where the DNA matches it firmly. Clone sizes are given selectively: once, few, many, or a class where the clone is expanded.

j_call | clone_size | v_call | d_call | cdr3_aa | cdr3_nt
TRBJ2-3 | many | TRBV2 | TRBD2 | CASSQREGWDTQYF | TGTGCCAGCAGTCAGCGGGAGGGTTGGGATACGCAGTATTTT
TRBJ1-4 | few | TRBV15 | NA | CATSREGQNGEKLFF | TGTGCCACCAGCAGAGAGGGTCAGAATGGGGAAAAACTGTTTTTT
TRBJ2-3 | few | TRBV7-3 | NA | CASSLTSGFTDTQYF | TGTGCCAGCAGCTTAACCTCAGGGTTCACAGATACGCAGTATTTT
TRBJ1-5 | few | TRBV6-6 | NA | CASRRTVGDQPQHF | TGTGCCAGCAGGCGAACTGTTGGTGATCAGCCCCAGCATTTT
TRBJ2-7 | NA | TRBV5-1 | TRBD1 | CASSSPGQGIHEQYF | TGCGCCAGCAGCTCACCGGGACAGGGGATTCACGAGCAGTACTTC
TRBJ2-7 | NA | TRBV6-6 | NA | CASSAGTLSSYEQYF | TGTGCCAGCAGCGCCGGGACACTGAGCTCCTACGAGCAGTACTTC
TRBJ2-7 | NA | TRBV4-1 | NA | CASSQDRWTESYEQYF | TGCGCCAGCAGCCAAGATCGGTGGACCGAATCCTACGAGCAGTACTTC
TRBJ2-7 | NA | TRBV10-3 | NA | CAITGPPSYEQYF | TGTGCCATAACGGGGCCCCCCTCCTACGAGCAGTACTTC
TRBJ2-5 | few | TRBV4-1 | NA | CASSHASGTTQETQYF | TGCGCCAGCAGCCATGCGTCCGGGACAACTCAAGAGACCCAGTACTTC
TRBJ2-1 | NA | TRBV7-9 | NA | CASSPIQETQFF | TGTGCCAGCAGCCCTATCCAAGAGACCCAGTTCTTC
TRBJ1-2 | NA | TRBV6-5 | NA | CASSYSGDKGYGCTF | TGTGCCAGCAGTTACTCGGGGGACAAAGGTTATGGCTGCACCTTC
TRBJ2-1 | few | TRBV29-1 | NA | CSAGHGGSYNEQFF | TGCAGCGCTGGACACGGGGGCTCCTACAATGAGCAGTTCTTC
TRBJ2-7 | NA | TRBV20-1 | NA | CSARTRRGYNEQYF | TGCAGTGCTAGGACTAGACGGGGCTACAATGAGCAGTACTTC
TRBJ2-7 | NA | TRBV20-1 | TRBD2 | CSALALAGGSYGQYF | TGCAGTGCTCTCGCGCTAGCGGGAGGCTCCTACGGGCAGTACTTC
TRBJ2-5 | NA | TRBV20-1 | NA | CSAQALGLQETQYF | TGCAGTGCTCAGGCCTTGGGGCTTCAAGAGACCCAGTACTTC
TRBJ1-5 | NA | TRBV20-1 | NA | CSAREGVDQPQHF | TGCAGTGCTAGAGAAGGGGTTGATCAGCCCCAGCATTTT
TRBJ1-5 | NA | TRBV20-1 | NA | CSASPWLARNSNQPQHF | TGTAGTGCTAGCCCCTGGCTGGCAAGAAATAGCAATCAGCCCCAGCATTTT
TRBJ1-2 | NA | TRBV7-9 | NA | CASSSRFGIRGYTF | TGTGCCAGCAGCTCTCGTTTTGGGATTCGTGGCTACACCTTC
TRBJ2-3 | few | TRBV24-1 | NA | CATSDPPPGDTQYF | TGTGCCACCAGTGATCCACCTCCGGGAGATACGCAGTATTTT
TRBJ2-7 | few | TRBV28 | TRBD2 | CASSSRELGRASNEQYF | TGTGCCAGCAGCTCCCGGGAATTGGGGAGGGCCAGTAACGAGCAGTACTTC
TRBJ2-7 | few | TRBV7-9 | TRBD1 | CASSHGQGPSYEQYF | TGTGCCAGCAGCCACGGACAGGGCCCATCCTACGAGCAGTACTTC
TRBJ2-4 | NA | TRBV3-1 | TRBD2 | CASSQDLGTSGRGIAKNIQYF | TGTGCCAGCAGCCAAGATTTAGGTACTAGCGGGAGGGGGATTGCCAAAAACATTCAGTACTTC
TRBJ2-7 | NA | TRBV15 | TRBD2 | CATSGKTGGSYEQYF | TGTGCCACCAGCGGAAAGACTGGCGGGAGCTACGAGCAGTACTTC
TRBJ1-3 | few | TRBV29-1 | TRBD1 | CSAMGQGANTIYF | TGCAGCGCCATGGGACAGGGAGCAAACACCATATATTTT
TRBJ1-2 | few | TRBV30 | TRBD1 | CAQREGARYGYTF | TGTGCCCAGAGGGAGGGGGCAAGGTATGGCTACACCTTC
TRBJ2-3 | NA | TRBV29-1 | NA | CSVRRTGSTDTQYF | TGCAGCGTCAGACGGACGGGGTCCACAGATACGCAGTATTTT
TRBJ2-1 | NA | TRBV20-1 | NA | CSARDSPNWRDYNEQFF | TGCAGTGCTAGAGATTCTCCTAATTGGCGGGACTACAATGAGCAGTTCTTC
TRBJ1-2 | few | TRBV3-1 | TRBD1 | CASSQGRTQGNYGYTF | TGTGCCAGCAGCCAAGGTCGAACACAGGGGAACTATGGCTACACCTTC
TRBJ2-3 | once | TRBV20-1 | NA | CSAPKAELGTDTQYF | TGCAGTGCCCCTAAAGCGGAGCTTGGCACAGATACGCAGTATTTT
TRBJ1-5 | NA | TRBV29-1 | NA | CSVETGFNQPQHF | TGCAGCGTTGAGACAGGCTTCAATCAGCCCCAGCATTTT
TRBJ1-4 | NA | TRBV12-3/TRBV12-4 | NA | CASSFTATNEKLFF | TGTGCCAGCAGTTTTACAGCAACTAATGAAAAACTGTTTTTT
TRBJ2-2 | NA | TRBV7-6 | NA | CASSFLRAPQWGTGELFF | TGTGCCAGCAGTTTTCTACGAGCGCCTCAGTGGGGAACCGGGGAGCTGTTTTTT
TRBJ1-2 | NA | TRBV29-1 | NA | CSGEGHNGYTF | TGCAGCGGTGAAGGCCACAATGGCTACACCTTC
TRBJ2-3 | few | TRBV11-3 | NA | CASSLESSADTQYF | TGTGCCAGCAGCTTAGAGAGTAGCGCAGATACGCAGTATTTT
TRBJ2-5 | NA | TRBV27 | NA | CASSLSRVSQETQYF | TGTGCCAGCAGTTTATCCAGGGTGTCCCAAGAGACCCAGTACTTC
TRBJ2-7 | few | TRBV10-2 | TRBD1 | CASRTGTGYWGVDEQYF | TGCGCCAGCAGAACCGGGACAGGGTACTGGGGCGTCGACGAGCAGTACTTC
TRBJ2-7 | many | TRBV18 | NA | CASSLTGSGEQYF | TGTGCCAGCTCCCTAACGGGGTCGGGCGAGCAGTACTTC
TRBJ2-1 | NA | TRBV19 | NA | CASSIRNYEQFF | TGTGCCAGTAGTATCCGGAACTATGAGCAGTTCTTC
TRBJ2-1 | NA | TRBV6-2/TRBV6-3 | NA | CASSSWGRNNEQFF | TGTGCCAGCAGTTCCTGGGGACGAAACAATGAGCAGTTCTTC
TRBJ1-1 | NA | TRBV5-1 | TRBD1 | CASRKQGRNTEAFF | TGCGCCAGCAGGAAACAGGGGAGGAACACTGAAGCTTTCTTT